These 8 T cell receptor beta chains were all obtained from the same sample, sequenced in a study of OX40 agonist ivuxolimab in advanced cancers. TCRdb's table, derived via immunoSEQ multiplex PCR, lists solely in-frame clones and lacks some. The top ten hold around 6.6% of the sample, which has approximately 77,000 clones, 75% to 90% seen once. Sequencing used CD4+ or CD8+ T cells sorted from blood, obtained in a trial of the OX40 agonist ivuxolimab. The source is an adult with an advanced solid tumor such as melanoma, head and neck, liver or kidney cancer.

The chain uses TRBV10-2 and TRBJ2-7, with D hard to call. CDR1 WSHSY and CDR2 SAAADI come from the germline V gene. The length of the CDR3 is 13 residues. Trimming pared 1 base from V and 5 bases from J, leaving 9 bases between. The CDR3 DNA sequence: TGCGCCAGCAGTGAGTTAGGCAGCGACGAGCAGTACTTC. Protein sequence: CASSELGSDEQYF.

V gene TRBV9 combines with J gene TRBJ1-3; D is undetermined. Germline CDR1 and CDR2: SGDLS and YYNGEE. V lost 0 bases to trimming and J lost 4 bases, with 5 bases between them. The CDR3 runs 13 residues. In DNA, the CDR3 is TGTGCCAGCAGCGTAGGGGTCGGAAACACCATATATTTT. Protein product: CASSVGVGNTIYF.

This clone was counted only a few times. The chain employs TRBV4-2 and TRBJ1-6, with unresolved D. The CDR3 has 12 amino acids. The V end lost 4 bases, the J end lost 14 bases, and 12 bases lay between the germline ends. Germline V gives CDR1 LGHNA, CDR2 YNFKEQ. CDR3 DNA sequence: TGTGCCAGCAGCCGGCCGCCGGGAGCCCTCCACTTT. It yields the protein CASSRPPGALHF.

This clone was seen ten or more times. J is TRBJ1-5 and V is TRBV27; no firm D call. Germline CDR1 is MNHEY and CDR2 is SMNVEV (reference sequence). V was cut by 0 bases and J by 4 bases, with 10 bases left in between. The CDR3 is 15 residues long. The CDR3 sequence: CASSLSFIGNQPQHF. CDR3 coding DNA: TGTGCCAGCAGTTTATCCTTTATCGGGAATCAGCCCCAGCATTTT.

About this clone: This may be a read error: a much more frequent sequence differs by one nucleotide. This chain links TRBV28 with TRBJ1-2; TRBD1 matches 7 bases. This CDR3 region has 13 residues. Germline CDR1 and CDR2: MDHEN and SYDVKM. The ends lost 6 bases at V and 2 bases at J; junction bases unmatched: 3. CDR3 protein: CASSLTGNYGYTF. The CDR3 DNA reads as TGTGCCAGCAGCCTGACAGGGAACTATGGCTACACCTTC.

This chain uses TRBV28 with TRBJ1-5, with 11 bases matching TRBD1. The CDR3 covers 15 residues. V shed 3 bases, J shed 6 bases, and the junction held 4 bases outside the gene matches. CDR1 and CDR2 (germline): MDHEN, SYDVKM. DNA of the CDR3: TGTGCCAGCAGTTTTTTGGGACAGGGGGTTCAGCCCCAGCATTTT. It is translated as CASSFLGQGVQPQHF.

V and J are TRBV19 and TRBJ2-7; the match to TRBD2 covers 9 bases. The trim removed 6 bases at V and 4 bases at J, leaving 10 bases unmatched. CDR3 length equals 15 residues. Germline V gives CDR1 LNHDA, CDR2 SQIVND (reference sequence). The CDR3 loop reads CASRVSGSDFYEQYF. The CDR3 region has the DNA TGTGCCAGTAGGGTTAGCGGGAGCGATTTTTACGAGCAGTACTTC.

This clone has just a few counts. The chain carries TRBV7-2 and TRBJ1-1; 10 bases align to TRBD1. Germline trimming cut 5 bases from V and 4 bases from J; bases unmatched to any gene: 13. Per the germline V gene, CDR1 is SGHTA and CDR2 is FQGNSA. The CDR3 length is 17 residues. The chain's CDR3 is CASSPGTGAVMGTEAFF. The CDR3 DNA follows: TGTGCCAGCAGCCCGGGGACAGGGGCCGTAATGGGCACTGAAGCTTTCTTT.